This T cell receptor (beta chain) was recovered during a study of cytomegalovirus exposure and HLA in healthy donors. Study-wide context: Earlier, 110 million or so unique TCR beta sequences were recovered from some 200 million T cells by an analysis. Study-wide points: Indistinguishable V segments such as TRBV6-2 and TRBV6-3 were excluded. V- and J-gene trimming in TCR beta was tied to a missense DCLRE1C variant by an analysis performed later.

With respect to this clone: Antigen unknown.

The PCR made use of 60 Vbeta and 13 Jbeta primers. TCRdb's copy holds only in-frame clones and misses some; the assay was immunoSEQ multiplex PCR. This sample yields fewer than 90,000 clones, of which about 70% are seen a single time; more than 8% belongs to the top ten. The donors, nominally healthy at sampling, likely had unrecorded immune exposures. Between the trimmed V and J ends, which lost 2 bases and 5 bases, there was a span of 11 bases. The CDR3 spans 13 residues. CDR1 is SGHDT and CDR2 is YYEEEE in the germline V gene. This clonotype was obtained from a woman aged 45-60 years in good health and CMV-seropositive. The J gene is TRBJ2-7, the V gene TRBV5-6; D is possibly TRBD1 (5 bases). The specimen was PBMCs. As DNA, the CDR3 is TGTGCCAGCAGCTTTACAGGAAGCAACGAGCAGTACTTC. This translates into CASSFTGSNEQYF.